A selection of T cell receptor beta chains follows, all from one sample in a study of T cells expressing NK-cell markers. Reanalyzing the 5' RACE reads, TCRdb keeps one entry per CDR3 protein, without DNA. The sample has hundreds of thousands of distinct CDR3 sequences. Sequenced input: blood T cells: a sorted CD56 or NKG2C T cell subset, CD4+ or CD8+ T cells, or bulk PBMC T cells (not recorded which). The source of these receptors is a man aged 18 to 30 in good health. Each CDR3 is given with its conserved first and last residue. Each record gives: J gene, V gene, CDR3 protein.

>TRBJ1-6|TRBV4-1
CASSQDLRAPLHF
>TRBJ2-1|TRBV5-8
CASSPYSGLTNNEQFF
>TRBJ2-5|TRBV29-1
CSVDFGRGTEETQYF
>TRBJ2-3|TRBV7-3
CASSLIAWGSTDTQYF
>TRBJ1-1|TRBV20-1
CTPPGQGSTEAFF
>TRBJ1-1|TRBV4-2
CASSQDRNRGNTEAFF
>TRBJ2-2|TRBV7-3
CASSSTGQANPWREGAGELFF
>TRBJ2-5|TRBV28
CASSGPSLVETQYF
>TRBJ1-1|TRBV7-9
CASSPVRGASTEAFF
>TRBJ1-1|TRBV12-3/TRBV12-4
CASSPGNTEAFF
>TRBJ2-7|TRBV6-2/TRBV6-3
CASSALSGRGYEQYF
>TRBJ2-1|TRBV3-1
CASSQDRETREFF
>TRBJ2-7|TRBV7-2
CASSTHTSGRPGYEQYF
>TRBJ2-7|TRBV6-2/TRBV6-3
CASRQVGYEQYF
>TRBJ1-2|TRBV5-8
CASSFLRGGEMYGYTF
>TRBJ2-1|TRBV18
CASSRTSGGDNEQFF
>TRBJ1-2|TRBV29-1
CSVVDRADYGYTF
>TRBJ2-1|TRBV20-1
CSATDRDQQQFF
>TRBJ1-2|TRBV12-3/TRBV12-4
CASSLDRIYGYTF
>TRBJ2-4|TRBV5-1
CASSYPAGRKNIQYF
>TRBJ2-3|TRBV19
CASSTWDGTDTQYF
>TRBJ2-3|TRBV18
CASSPGGSRTDTQYF
>TRBJ2-7|TRBV27
CASSMDRSSYEQYF
>TRBJ2-3|TRBV10-3
CAISAERIDTQYF
>TRBJ1-4|TRBV10-3
CAISEERSEKLFF
>TRBJ1-2|TRBV18
CASSPYAGTGYTF
>TRBJ2-7|TRBV12-3/TRBV12-4
CASSLGRRSYEQYF
>TRBJ2-2|TRBV5-1
CASSGSGVGELFF
>TRBJ2-7|TRBV5-5
CASSLTLFYEQYF
>TRBJ2-5|TRBV4-2
CASGELQETQYF
>TRBJ2-3|TRBV12-3/TRBV12-4
CASSSSSFTDTQYF
>TRBJ2-2|TRBV7-6
CASSSGQGANGELFF
>TRBJ2-7|TRBV7-9
CASETEVGYEQYF
>TRBJ1-2|TRBV29-1
CSVLTPSNYGYTF
>TRBJ2-1|TRBV20-1
CSTGTSGSHHEQFF
>TRBJ2-5|TRBV7-9
CASSEQGEETQYF
>TRBJ2-7|TRBV28
CASRLTGTGMWEQYF
>TRBJ2-5|TRBV4-3
CASSQGSWETQYF
>TRBJ2-1|TRBV20-1
CSASDLTSPDEQFF